This record looks at one TCR beta chain sequence and its context. Coverage ceases 3 residues before the CDR3 finishes, and the germline J gene fills in the end. The data originate from a study of T cells in women clearing cervical HPV infection. About the study: Controls gave blood once infection was undetectable; cases at lesion identification.

Method: immunoSEQ multiplex PCR; TCRdb's copy keeps in-frame clones and lacks some. The sample data list about 33,000 clones. The CDR3 is 14 residues long. CDR1 DFQATT and CDR2 SNEGSKA come from the germline V gene (reference sequence). Trimming at V came to 6 bases and at J to 5 bases, leaving 11 bases not matched to a gene. Sequencing was done on a sample of blood buffy coat. V gene TRBV20-1 combines with J gene TRBJ2-3; 7 bases match TRBD1. This receptor was obtained from a woman aged 18-70 years with a cervical HPV16 infection that either progressed to CIN3+ or cleared (not recorded which). The sequenced part of the CDR3 DNA is TGCAGTGCGACGACCAACAGGGGTGGAGATACG. Protein: CSATTNRGGDT. The CDR3, in full, reads CSATTNRGGDTQYF.